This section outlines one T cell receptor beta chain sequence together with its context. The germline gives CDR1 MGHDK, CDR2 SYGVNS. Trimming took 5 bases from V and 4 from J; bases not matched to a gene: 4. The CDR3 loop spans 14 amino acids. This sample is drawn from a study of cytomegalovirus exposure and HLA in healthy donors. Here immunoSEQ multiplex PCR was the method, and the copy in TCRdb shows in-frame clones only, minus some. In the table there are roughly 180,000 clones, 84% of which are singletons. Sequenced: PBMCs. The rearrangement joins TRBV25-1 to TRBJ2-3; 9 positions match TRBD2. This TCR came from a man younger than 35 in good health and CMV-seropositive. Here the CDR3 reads CASSLAGRPDTQYF. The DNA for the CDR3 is TGTGCCAGCAGTCTAGCGGGACGTCCAGATACGCAGTATTTT.